The 10 T cell receptor beta chains below were found in one sample sequenced in a study of cytomegalovirus exposure and HLA in healthy donors. The study ran its PCR with 60 Vbeta and 13 Jbeta primers. TCRdb's table, derived via immunoSEQ multiplex PCR, lists solely in-frame clones and lacks some. The sample records about 77,000 clones, over 70% being singletons. Sequencing was performed on PBMCs. The origin of the receptors is a woman aged 40 to 49 in good health and CMV-seronegative.

This chain joins TRBV7-9 and TRBJ2-5; possible D gene TRBD1, 6 bases. This CDR3 region has 14 residues. V was clipped by 2 bases and J by 5 bases, with 12 bases between them. Germline assignment: CDR1 SEHNR and CDR2 FQNEAQ (reference sequence). CDR3: CASSLTNRVETQYF. As DNA, the CDR3 is TGTGCCAGCAGCTTAACCAACAGGGTGGAGACCCAGTACTTC.

V gene TRBV6-1 combines with J gene TRBJ2-3; 8 nucleotides line up with TRBD2. The CDR3 has 17 amino acids. The V gene's germline CDR1 is MNHNS and CDR2 SASEGT. Unmatched junction bases numbered 17, after V lost 4 bases and J lost 8 bases. The CDR3 sequence: CASSVRAGGLTSSTQYF. The CDR3 DNA is TGTGCCAGCAGTGTCAGGGCGGGAGGTCTTACATCCAGTACGCAGTATTTT.

This chain connects TRBV5-1 to TRBJ2-1; D is perhaps TRBD1 (5 bases). There are 15 residues in the CDR3. Germline CDR1 SGHRS, CDR2 YFSETQ. V lost 0 bases and J lost 5, with 12 bases in between. CDR3 protein: CASSLDWGRDNEQFF. The CDR3 nucleotides are TGCGCCAGCAGCTTGGATTGGGGCAGAGACAATGAGCAGTTCTTC. Complete variable domain (other parts from reference TRBV5-1 and TRBJ2-1): KAGVTQTPRYLIKTRGQQVTLSCSPISGHRSVSWYQQTPGQGLQFLFEYFSETQRNKGNFPGRFSGRQFSNSRSEMNVSTLELGDSALYLCASSLDWGRDNEQFFGPGTRLTVL.

The J gene is TRBJ2-3, the V gene TRBV10-3; a weak D match, TRBD2 (5 bases). There are 13 residues in the CDR3. V shed 7 bases and J shed 1 base, with 9 bases lying between them. The V gene's germline CDR1 is ENHRY and CDR2 SYGVKD. The CDR3 DNA sequence: TGTGCCATCAAGGGTAGCGGCACAGATACGCAGTATTTT. This gives the protein CAIKGSGTDTQYF.

Only one count was recorded for this clone. The chain employs TRBV7-3 and TRBJ2-7; D may be TRBD1 (6 bases). Per the germline V gene, CDR1 is SGHTA and CDR2 is FQGTGA. V was clipped by 2 bases and J by 3 bases, with 14 bases between them. The CDR3 is 15 amino acids. The CDR3 nucleotides read TGTGCCAGCAGCTTATCAGGGGCGACTATCTACGAGCAGTACTTC. Amino acids: CASSLSGATIYEQYF.

This clone was observed a handful of times. The chain couples TRBV7-3 to TRBJ2-5; possibly TRBD2 for D (6 bases). The end of the DNA fits TRBJ2-7 better, so the J call may be wrong. The germline CDR1 and CDR2 sequences are SGHTA and FQGTGA. The CDR3 totals 14 residues. The DNA for the CDR3 is TGTGCCAGCAGCATCTCCGGGAGTACCTACGAGCAGTACTTC. This translates into CASSISGSTYEQYF.

This clone was found a few times. The rearrangement joins TRBV30 to TRBJ1-1, with 7 bases aligning to TRBD1. The CDR3 length is 16 residues. Germline values: CDR1 GTSNPN, CDR2 SVGIG (reference sequence). After removal of 1 base from V and 4 bases from J, the junction contained 12 bases not matched to a gene. The CDR3 spells CAWSGRRQGRSTEAFF. In nucleotides, the CDR3 is TGTGCCTGGAGTGGCCGGAGACAGGGAAGGAGCACTGAAGCTTTCTTT.

This chain links TRBV7-8 with TRBJ1-2; maybe TRBD1 (5 bases). The CDR3 has 16 residues. In germline, CDR1 is SGHVS, CDR2 FQNEAQ. Between the trimmed V and J ends, which lost 4 bases and 6 bases, there was a span of 21 bases. The CDR3 DNA reads TGTGCCAGCAGCTCGTTACAGGCGTCCCTCGGCCATGGCTACACCTTC. Translated, it gives CASSSLQASLGHGYTF.

V and J are TRBV5-6 and TRBJ2-1; 10 bases match TRBD1. Germline lookup yields CDR1 SGHDT and CDR2 YYEEEE. The CDR3 has 18 amino acids. V was pared by 3 bases and J by 6 bases, with 15 bases of the junction left unmatched. This CDR3 is CASSSTPWDRGNTNEQFF. The CDR3 DNA sequence: TGTGCCAGCAGCTCTACTCCTTGGGACAGGGGTAACACCAATGAGCAGTTCTTC.

This chain uses TRBV6-1 with TRBJ2-1, with TRBD2 matching over 7 bases. Germline trimming cut 6 bases from V and 3 bases from J; bases unmatched to any gene: 5. Germline-derived CDR1 and CDR2 are MNHNS and SASEGT. This CDR3 comprises 14 residues. The CDR3 DNA follows: TGTGCCAGCAGCGTTACTAGCGACTACAATGAGCAGTTCTTC. This gives the protein CASSVTSDYNEQFF.